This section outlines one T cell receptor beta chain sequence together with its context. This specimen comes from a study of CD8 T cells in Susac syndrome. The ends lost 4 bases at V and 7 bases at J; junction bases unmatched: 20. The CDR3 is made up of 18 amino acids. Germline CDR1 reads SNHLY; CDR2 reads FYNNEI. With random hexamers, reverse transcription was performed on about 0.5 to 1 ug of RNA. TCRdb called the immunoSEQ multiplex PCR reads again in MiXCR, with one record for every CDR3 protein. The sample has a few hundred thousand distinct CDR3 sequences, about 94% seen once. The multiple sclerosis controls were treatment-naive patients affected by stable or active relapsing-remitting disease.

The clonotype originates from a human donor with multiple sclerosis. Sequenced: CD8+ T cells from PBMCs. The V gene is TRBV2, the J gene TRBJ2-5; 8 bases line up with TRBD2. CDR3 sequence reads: CASSASGGAASKRGTQYF. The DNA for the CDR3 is TGTGCCAGCAGTGCGTCGGGGGGGGCCGCTTCAAAGCGGGGGACCCAGTACTTC.